This paragraph covers one TCR beta chain sequence. Many counts were recorded for this clonotype. Its antigen is still unknown. Base qualities are not recorded, but no much larger clone differs from it by a single base. Unique molecular identifier barcodes were built into the libraries and used for clonotype quantification. Qiagen AllPrep DNA/RNA Micro kits were used to isolate total RNA, and an Agilent TapeStation was used to check RNA quality. TCR beta libraries were built by 5' RACE: cDNA synthesis followed by two PCR steps using TCR beta constant-region gene-specific primers. An Illumina MiSeq platform was used to sequence the TCR beta libraries. The study's processing was this. MIGEC, MiXCR and VDJtools were used for read processing. To get a clonotype's frequency, the unique molecular identifiers belonging to that clonotype were divided by all unique molecular identifiers in the sample. Nonfunctional TRBV genes classified in IMGT as pseudogenes or open reading frames, for example TRBV1, TRBV12-1 and TRBV21, were left out. TCRdb redid the processing of the public reads, applying fastp at Q25 and MiXCR, and retained in-frame beta chains. Entries are consolidated by CDR3 protein sequence, retaining the most common genes and DNA. The V and J calls here are based on TCRdb, not the publication. In this sample the table shows 7,500 to 10,000 distinct CDR3 sequences, around 2.2% of which occur a single time. The ten largest clonotypes hold 66% of the sample.

This sample's treatment or condition label indicates: alpha-CD19 control bispecific (anti-CD19 x anti-CD3). For approximately three days, T cells were expanded from blood mononuclear cells using either the anti-CD3 antibody OKT3 or CD3/CD28 Dynabeads. Anti-CD19 bispecific antibody cocultures served as comparators for TRBV sequencing; in separate killing assays, anti-CD19 had no effect on Jurkat or HPB-ALL cells. The culture conditions for expanded T cells were RPMI 1640 plus 10% fetal bovine serum, recombinant human IL-2 (approximately 100 IU/ml) and IL-7 (approximately 5 ng/ml). For cocultures, approximately 50,000 normal T cells were combined with approximately 50,000 target cells and bispecific antibody in about 90 ul and incubated for under 20 hours at 37 degrees C. Every bispecific antibody was made of two single-chain variable fragments, expressed in a single-chain diabody format carrying a His tag. The effector T cells were obtained from healthy human donors, with peripheral blood mononuclear cells isolated from leukapheresis samples by Ficoll density gradient centrifugation.

The CDR3 runs 14 residues from the cysteine to the phenylalanine. The only DNA kept is the CDR3, 42 bases in frame from the first base. Relative to germline, V is 5 bases shorter and J is 1 base shorter, with 12 bases between their ends. From a lookup of the germline V gene, CDR1 and CDR2 are SGHRS and YFSETQ. The sample is drawn from a study of beta chain bispecific antibodies for T cell cancers (TCRdb year 2021). About the full investigation: T cells from healthy donors were cocultured with T cell leukemia lines in the presence of bispecific antibodies, after which the depletion of each TRBV family was measured by TRBV sequencing of the surviving cells. Jurkat cells expressed surface TRBV12 (TRBV12-3), and HPB-ALL cells expressed surface TRBV5-5.

Overall study outcomes, separate from this receptor: Every sequenced sample contained a mix of leukemia cell line cells and normal T cells, and most targeted TRBV signal came from the leukemia cells rather than from the normal T cells. Compared with anti-CD19, anti-TRBV12 exposure reduced the TRBV12-3 share of total TRBV signal by 97% to 99%; TRBV12-4 fell about 38%, not significantly. Relative to anti-CD19, exposure to anti-TRBV5-5 lowered TRBV5-5 signal by almost 99% and lowered signal from the closely related TRBV5-6 by less than 92%. Cross-reactivity of the anti-TRBV5-5 antibody with TRBV5-6 was attributed to high sequence similarity between the two genes.

The V and J genes are TRBV5-1 and TRBJ1-1, with a weak D call of TRBD1 (5 bases match). The sample was T cells from a healthy donor cultured with Jurkat leukemia cells, taken from a culture containing an anti-CD19 bispecific antibody. This receptor was obtained from a human donor in good health. Some clones in this sample may be carry-over from other donors' samples. This receptor has the CDR3 CASRTTAGNTEAFF. The DNA sequence follows: TGCGCCAGCAGAACGACAGCAGGGAACACTGAAGCTTTCTTT.